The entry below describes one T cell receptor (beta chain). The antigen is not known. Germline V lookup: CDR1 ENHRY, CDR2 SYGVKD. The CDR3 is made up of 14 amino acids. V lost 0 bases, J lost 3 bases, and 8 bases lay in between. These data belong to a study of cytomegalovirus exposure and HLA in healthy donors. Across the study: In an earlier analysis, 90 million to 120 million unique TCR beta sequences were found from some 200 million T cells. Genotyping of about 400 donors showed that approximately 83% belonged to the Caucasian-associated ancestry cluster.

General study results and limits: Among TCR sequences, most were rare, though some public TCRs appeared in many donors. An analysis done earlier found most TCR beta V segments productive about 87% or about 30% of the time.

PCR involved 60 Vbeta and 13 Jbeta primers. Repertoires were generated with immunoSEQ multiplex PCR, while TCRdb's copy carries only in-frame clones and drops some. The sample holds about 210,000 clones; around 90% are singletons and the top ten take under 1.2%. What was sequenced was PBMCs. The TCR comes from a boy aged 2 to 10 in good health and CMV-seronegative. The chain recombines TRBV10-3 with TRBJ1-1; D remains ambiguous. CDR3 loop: CAISESSGHTEAFF. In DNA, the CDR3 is TGTGCCATCAGTGAGTCGTCGGGTCACACTGAAGCTTTCTTT.